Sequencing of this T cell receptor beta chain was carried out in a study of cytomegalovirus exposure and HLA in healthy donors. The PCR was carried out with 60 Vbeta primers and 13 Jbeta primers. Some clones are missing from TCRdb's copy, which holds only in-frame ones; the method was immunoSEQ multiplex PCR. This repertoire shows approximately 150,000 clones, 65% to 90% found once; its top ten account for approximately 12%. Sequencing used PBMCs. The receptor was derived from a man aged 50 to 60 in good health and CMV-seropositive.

This chain's CDR3 is CASTQYGYTF. DNA for the CDR3: TGCGCCAGCACGCAGTATGGCTACACCTTC. The chain links TRBV5-1 to TRBJ1-2; D gene ambiguous. Germline CDR1 reads SGHRS; CDR2 reads YFSETQ. V was shortened by 6 bases and J by 5 bases, with 5 bases between the two germline ends. The CDR3 runs to 10 residues.